One sample yielded the 19 T cell receptor beta chains listed below, sequenced in a study of regulatory T cells in long-lasting Graves disease. Assembly of TCR beta libraries relied on iRepertoire HTBI primers together with Arm-PCR of CDR3 regions. TCRdb re-analysed the multiplex PCR reads in MiXCR, keeping a single row per CDR3 protein. Of approximately 560,000 distinct CDR3 sequences in the sample, about 16% were seen once. Noted time point: newly diagnosed GD, antithyroid drugs for less than 3 months. RNA isolated from PBMCs was used to make the TCR library. The same data also contributed to another study, on T cells in Graves' hyperthyroidism and ophthalmopathy.

The starting material was peripheral blood mononuclear cells (PBMCs), obtained at new diagnosis, from a patient treated with antithyroid drugs. The origin of the receptors is a man aged 18 to 35 with Graves disease.

This clonotype was seen many times. V usage is TRBV19 and J usage is TRBJ1-1; 7 positions match TRBD1. The CDR3 spans 15 residues. V trimming: 3 bases; J trimming: 3 bases; junction bases outside the gene matches: 7. CDR1 LNHDA and CDR2 SQIVND come from the germline V gene (reference sequence). CDR3 amino acids: CASSIRGALDTEAFF. CDR3 nucleotides: TGTGCCAGTAGTATCAGGGGGGCTCTGGACACTGAAGCTTTCTTT.

This clonotype was seen at least ten times. The chain combines TRBV28 with TRBJ1-1; perhaps TRBD1 as D (5 bases). V was trimmed by 6 bases and J by 1 base, leaving 15 bases between them. Germline lookup yields CDR1 MDHEN and CDR2 SYDVKM. The CDR3 is 15 residues long. CDR3 nucleotides: TGTGCCAGCAGCCTGAGGGCAGGGCGGAACACTGAAGCTTTCTTT. It codes for CASSLRAGRNTEAFF.

In this sample, this clonotype turned up a few times. V usage is TRBV27 and J usage is TRBJ2-7; D call uncertain. Trimming stripped 1 base from V and 2 bases from J, with 18 bases between. Per the germline V gene, CDR1 is MNHEY and CDR2 is SMNVEV (reference sequence). CDR3 length equals 17 residues. The CDR3 bases are TGTGCCAGCAGTTTATATCCCCTGCAGGCTTACCCCTACGAGCAGTACTTC. Encoded protein: CASSLYPLQAYPYEQYF.

This chain links TRBV20-1 with TRBJ2-5; possible D gene TRBD1, 6 bases. Germline V gene sequence: CDR1 DFQATT, CDR2 SNEGSKA (reference sequence). The CDR3 spans 13 residues. V was clipped by 6 bases and J by 5 bases, with 16 bases between them. CDR3 sequence: CSANREFSETQYF. The CDR3 region has the DNA TGCAGTGCCAACAGGGAGTTTAGCGAGACCCAGTACTTC.

V gene TRBV7-6 combines with J gene TRBJ2-7, with a tentative D call TRBD2 (6 bases). Germline values: CDR1 SGHVS, CDR2 FNYEAQ. V lost 5 bases, J lost 8 bases, and 28 bases lay in between. The CDR3 totals 17 residues. The CDR3 DNA reads TGTGCCAGCAGCCCGAACTCACCCGAAGGAGGGAGCTTCCAGCAGTACTTC. This codes for CASSPNSPEGGSFQQYF.

This clonotype was counted ten times or more. The rearrangement links TRBV12-3 or TRBV12-4 to TRBJ1-1, with D unresolved. This CDR3 is 13 amino acids long. Trimming took 3 bases from V and 3 from J, leaving 8 bases between them. CDR3 sequence (DNA): TGTGCCAGCAGTTTCATCCCAGACACTGAAGCTTTCTTT. This encodes CASSFIPDTEAFF.

In its sample, this clonotype was seen many times. The chain couples TRBV6-5 to TRBJ1-1; 7 bases are shared with TRBD1. V was pared by 4 bases and J by 4 bases, with 6 bases of the junction left unmatched. The CDR3 totals 14 residues. The germline CDR1 and CDR2 sequences are MNHEY and SVGAGI. The chain's CDR3 is CASSFDAGGTEAFF. The CDR3 DNA sequence: TGTGCCAGCAGTTTTGACGCAGGGGGCACTGAAGCTTTCTTT.

The chain joins TRBV5-4 to TRBJ2-3; D not resolved. Trimming cost V 3 bases and J 5 bases, with 16 bases left between them. Germline CDR1 is SGHNT and CDR2 is YYREEE (reference sequence). The CDR3 consists of 15 residues. CDR3 in DNA: TGTGCCAGCAGCTCCGGGCTTATACCTGGAGATACGCAGTATTTT. This codes for CASSSGLIPGDTQYF.

This clonotype was seen repeatedly, ten times or more. CDR3 sequence reads: CAWSSSTYEQYF. The CDR3 DNA is TGTGCCTGGAGCTCTAGTACCTACGAGCAGTACTTC. The chain is built from TRBV30 and TRBJ2-7; D remains unclear. This CDR3 is 12 amino acids long. V lost 3 bases and J lost 2, with 8 bases in between. The germline CDR1 and CDR2 sequences are GTSNPN and SVGIG (reference sequence). The whole variable domain, remainder taken from reference TRBV30 and TRBJ2-7, is SQTIHQWPATLVQPVGSPLSLECTVEGTSNPNLYWYRQAAGRGLQLLFYSVGIGQISSEVPQNLSASRPQDRQFILSSKKLLLSDSGFYLCAWSSSTYEQYFGPGTRLTVT.

This chain joins TRBV30 and TRBJ2-1; 14 bases are shared with TRBD2. The CDR3 has 15 amino acids. Losses at the gene ends were 2 bases for V and 9 bases for J; bases not matched to a gene: 6. In germline, CDR1 is GTSNPN, CDR2 SVGIG (reference sequence). The CDR3 region is CAWSLGLAGEAEQFF. The CDR3 DNA reads as TGTGCCTGGAGTTTGGGACTAGCGGGAGAGGCTGAGCAGTTCTTC.

The V gene is TRBV7-9, the J gene TRBJ2-7; 10 positions match TRBD2. The CDR3 runs 14 residues. Germline-derived CDR1 and CDR2 are SEHNR and FQNEAQ (reference sequence). J gave up 2 bases and V 4 bases, and 2 bases lay outside the gene matches. The CDR3 is CASSWGTSAYEQYF. The CDR3 DNA follows: TGTGCCAGCAGCTGGGGGACTAGCGCCTACGAGCAGTACTTC. Together with reference TRBV7-9 and TRBJ2-7, the CDR3 gives the full variable domain: DTGVSQNPRHKITKRGQNVTFRCDPISEHNRLYWYRQTLGQGPEFLTYFQNEAQLEKSRLLSDRFSAERPKGSFSTLEIQRTEQGDSAMYLCASSWGTSAYEQYFGPGTRLTVT.

The genes are TRBV11-1 and TRBJ2-5; a weak D match, TRBD1 (7 bases). V was shortened by 5 bases and J by 4 bases, with 14 bases between the two germline ends. The CDR3 is 14 amino acids. From germline, CDR1 is SGHAT and CDR2 FQDESV (reference sequence). The CDR3 loop reads CASSPGGSRETQYF. CDR3 nucleotide sequence: TGTGCCAGCAGCCCAGGGGGGTCTAGAGAGACCCAGTACTTC.

The table lists this clonotype with many counts. Here the CDR3 reads CSARAGGEDEKLFF. For the CDR3, the DNA is TGCAGTGCTAGAGCTGGGGGCGAGGATGAAAAACTGTTTTTT. The rearrangement joins TRBV20-1 to TRBJ1-4, with D possibly matching TRBD1 (6 bases). This CDR3 region has 14 residues. The V gene's germline CDR1 is DFQATT and CDR2 SNEGSKA (reference sequence). Trimming cost V 1 base and J 6 bases, with 12 bases left between them.

At least ten counts were recorded for this clonotype. This chain links TRBV29-1 with TRBJ2-3; 11 bases agree with TRBD2. The germline V gene has CDR1 SQVTM and CDR2 ANQGSEA. J was trimmed by 4 bases and V by 0 bases; bases with no gene match: 9. The CDR3 sequence is 17 residues long. The CDR3 is CSVEEGTSGSIADTQYF. The CDR3 DNA is TGCAGCGTTGAAGAGGGCACTAGCGGGAGCATCGCAGATACGCAGTATTTT.

This clonotype came up many times. The chain is built from TRBV29-1 and TRBJ2-5; 9 bases align to TRBD2. With V trimmed by 4 bases and J by 5 bases, 5 bases remained unmatched. Per germline, CDR1 SQVTM and CDR2 ANQGSEA. This CDR3 has 13 amino acids. As DNA, the CDR3 is TGCAGCGTTGGCAGCGGGAGGACGGAGACCCAGTACTTC. It codes for CSVGSGRTETQYF.

This clonotype appeared many times. The CDR3 loop reads CASSGDIETQYF. The CDR3 DNA reads TGTGCCAGCTCAGGGGATATAGAGACCCAGTACTTC. The gene calls are TRBV12-3 or TRBV12-4 and TRBJ2-5; a possible D gene is TRBD1 (6 bases). This CDR3 spans 12 amino acids. Trimming left V 8 bases short and J 4 bases short, with 11 bases between.

The rearrangement links TRBV7-9 to TRBJ1-1; 7 nucleotides line up with TRBD1. J gave up 1 base and V 1 base, and 6 bases lay outside the gene matches. CDR1 is SEHNR, CDR2 FQNEAQ, per germline (reference sequence). The CDR3 length is 16 residues. The CDR3 here is CASSLGAGTANTEAFF. The CDR3 DNA sequence: TGTGCCAGCAGCTTAGGCGCCGGGACAGCGAACACTGAAGCTTTCTTT.

This clonotype has ten or more counts. The V gene is TRBV20-1, the J gene TRBJ2-7; D ambiguous. The V end was cut by 0 bases, the J end by 2 bases, with 5 bases between. The CDR3 is 12 residues long. Germline CDR1 reads DFQATT; CDR2 reads SNEGSKA (reference sequence). The CDR3, as DNA: TGCAGTGCTAGAGATCCACCCTACGAGCAGTACTTC. Amino acid sequence: CSARDPPYEQYF.

This clonotype has a count of ten or more. The chain couples TRBV3-1 to TRBJ1-6; no reliable D call. V lost 4 bases and J lost 14, with 24 bases in between. Germline V gene lookup returns CDR1 LGHDT and CDR2 YNNKEL (reference sequence). This CDR3 comprises 16 residues. The CDR3 spells CASSPPGGRRGFTLHF. Written as DNA, the CDR3 is TGTGCCAGCAGCCCACCCGGAGGACGGCGGGGTTTCACCCTCCACTTT. Based on the CDR3 plus reference TRBV3-1 and TRBJ1-6, the full variable domain is DTAVSQTPKYLVTQMGNDKSIKCEQNLGHDTMYWYKQDSKKFLKIMFSYNNKELIINETVPNRFSPKSPDKAHLNLHINSLELGDSAVYFCASSPPGGRRGFTLHFGNGTRLTVT.